Listed below are T cell receptor beta chains from one sample, sequenced in a study of shared clonotypes between healthy human individuals. Data came from immunoSEQ multiplex PCR; TCRdb stores just in-frame clones and leaves some out. The sample includes 650,000 to 700,000 clones, 90% seen only once; the top ten take about a third. Sequenced: memory CD8+ T cells from PBMCs. The receptors here all came from a man aged 18 to 29 in good health. Some clones in this sample may be carry-over from other donors' samples. Each CDR3 is given with its conserved first and last residue. The D gene is left open where the match is weak. Only part of the rows carry a size: once, few, many, or a class if the clone is expanded.

j_gene | v_gene | abundance | d_gene | CDR3nt | CDR3aa
TRBJ2-7 | TRBV27 | - | - | TGTGCCAGCAGTTTACAGGGCCCCTACGAGCAGTACTTC | CASSLQGPYEQYF
TRBJ2-7 | TRBV4-2 | - | TRBD2 | TGTGCCAGCAGCCAAGAGGCTAGCGGAACGGACGAGCAGTACTTC | CASSQEASGTDEQYF
TRBJ2-7 | TRBV28 | - | TRBD1 | TGTGCCAGCAGCCGACAGGGCTCCGCCTACGAGCAGTACTTC | CASSRQGSAYEQYF
TRBJ2-7 | TRBV5-6 | few | TRBD1 | TGTGCCAGCAGCTTTGGCGACAGGGCCTACGAGCAGTACTTC | CASSFGDRAYEQYF
TRBJ2-4 | TRBV11-2 | - | - | TGTGCCAGCAGCTCCATTAGGGGGTCGATAGCCAAAAACATTCAGTACTTC | CASSSIRGSIAKNIQYF
TRBJ2-7 | TRBV10-1 | - | - | TGCGCCAGCAGTGAGTCGGGAGAGCAGTACTTC | CASSESGEQYF
TRBJ1-5 | TRBV5-1 | once | TRBD1 | TGCGCCAGCAGCTGGGGGACAGGAAATCAGCCCCAGCATTTT | CASSWGTGNQPQHF
TRBJ1-1 | TRBV7-9 | - | - | TGTGCCAGCAGCTTAGGGGTGGCTGAAGCTTTCTTT | CASSLGVAEAFF
TRBJ2-3 | TRBV28 | - | - | TGTGCCACTTGGGGTTATCCTGATACGCAGTATTTT | CATWGYPDTQYF
TRBJ2-7 | TRBV1 | - | - | TGCACCAGCACCGAAGGAGCGGGGGACTCCTACGAGCAGTACTTC | CTSTEGAGDSYEQYF
TRBJ1-4 | TRBV27 | - | - | TGTGCCAGCAGCCCCACGCCTACAACTAATGAAAAACTGTTTTTT | CASSPTPTTNEKLFF
TRBJ1-1 | TRBV28 | once | - | TGTGCCAGCAGTTTTTTGGTAGCGAACACTGAAGCTTTCTTT | CASSFLVANTEAFF
TRBJ2-1 | TRBV7-9 | - | - | TGTGCCAGCAGCCCCAAGGAGTGGGGCGGAGGAGCTTGGAATGAGCAGTTCTTC | CASSPKEWGGGAWNEQFF
TRBJ2-1 | TRBV7-3 | - | - | TGTGCCAGCAGCTTAACGTTACGGGGGAATGAGCAGTTCTTC | CASSLTLRGNEQFF
TRBJ1-5 | TRBV19 | few | - | TGTGCCAGTAGTATGGGGTACAATCAGCCCCAGCATTTT | CASSMGYNQPQHF
TRBJ2-7 | TRBV27 | - | TRBD2 | TGTGCCAGCAGTTTATCACTGGCTAGCGGGAGCTACGAGCAGTACTTC | CASSLSLASGSYEQYF
TRBJ2-1 | TRBV4-1 | - | - | TGCGCCAGCAGCCAAGAAGGCGCCAAATGGGTCAATGAGCAGTTCTTC | CASSQEGAKWVNEQFF
TRBJ2-7 | TRBV4-1 | - | TRBD2 | TGCGCCAGCAGCCAGCCGGGACTAGCGGTCACCGAGCAGTACTTC | CASSQPGLAVTEQYF
TRBJ2-6 | TRBV5-6 | - | - | TGTGCCAGCAGCTTGGTCCCACAGTCTGGGGCCAACGTCCTGACTTTC | CASSLVPQSGANVLTF
TRBJ1-2 | TRBV28 | few | - | TGTGCCAGCAGTACACCGACAGGATTAGCTAACTATGGCTACACCTTC | CASSTPTGLANYGYTF
TRBJ2-5 | TRBV27 | - | - | TGTGCCAGCATGATGACAGGGGAGCGGGGAGAGACCCAGTACTTC | CASMMTGERGETQYF
TRBJ2-3 | TRBV6-5 | - | TRBD2 | TGTGCCAGCAGCCTAACTAGCGGGACAACAGATACGCAGTATTTT | CASSLTSGTTDTQYF
TRBJ2-1 | TRBV19 | - | - | TGTGCCAGTAGTATAGAAGCAGGGGACAATGAGCAGTTCTTC | CASSIEAGDNEQFF
TRBJ1-1 | TRBV6-5 | - | - | TGTGCCAGCAGTTACTCGGGCAGCCTGAACACTGAAGCTTTCTTT | CASSYSGSLNTEAFF
TRBJ2-7 | TRBV9 | - | - | TGTGCCAGCAGCGCCCCCGGGAGTTTCGGCGACGAGCAGTACTTC | CASSAPGSFGDEQYF
TRBJ2-2 | TRBV15 | - | - | TGTGCCACCAGGCCCGGATCGGCCACCGGGGAGCTGTTTTTT | CATRPGSATGELFF
TRBJ2-5 | TRBV19 | - | TRBD1 | TGTGCCAGTAGTATAACCGCAGGGGGTCCGTACCAAGAGACCCAGTACTTC | CASSITAGGPYQETQYF
TRBJ2-5 | TRBV5-6 | - | - | TGTGCCAGCAGCTTGGGGACGGGGACCCAGTACTTC | CASSLGTGTQYF
TRBJ2-7 | TRBV29-1 | - | TRBD2 | TGCAGCGTCTCCCGAACCTCGGGACTAATTTCTGGGTCCTACGAGCAGTACTTC | CSVSRTSGLISGSYEQYF
TRBJ2-7 | TRBV11-2 | - | - | TGTGCCAGCAGCCCCCGCGGGACCCCCTACGAGCAGTACTTC | CASSPRGTPYEQYF
TRBJ1-5 | TRBV27 | once | - | TGTGCCAGCAGAAACCGGGGGCATCAGCCCCAGCATTTT | CASRNRGHQPQHF
TRBJ2-7 | TRBV21-1 | few | - | TGTGCCAGCAGCACTCTGGAAGGGACTAGCGGGCTCACGCCGTTAGCCGAGCAGTACTTC | CASSTLEGTSGLTPLAEQYF
TRBJ2-1 | TRBV7-9 | - | TRBD2 | TGTGCCAGCAGCTCGACGTTAGCGGGAAGTTTGTTGGATGAGCAGTTCTTC | CASSSTLAGSLLDEQFF
TRBJ1-5 | TRBV2 | - | - | TGTGCCAGCAGTGACTCGGGGGGGTTTTTAGCCCAGCATTTT | CASSDSGGFLAQHF
TRBJ2-7 | TRBV7-9 | - | - | TGTGCCAGCAGTCTCGCAGATTACGGGTACGAGCAGTACTTC | CASSLADYGYEQYF
TRBJ2-3 | TRBV11-2 | - | TRBD2 | TGTGCCAGCAGCCCTCCGGGACTAGCGGCGCAGTATTTT | CASSPPGLAAQYF
TRBJ2-7 | TRBV7-8 | - | - | TGTGCCAGCAGCTTAGCTTTGGGCTACGAGCAGTACTTC | CASSLALGYEQYF
TRBJ1-1 | TRBV7-2 | - | - | TGTGCCAGCAGCCATAGCACAGAGCTACGGAATGAAGCTTTCTTT | CASSHSTELRNEAFF
TRBJ1-3 | TRBV15 | - | - | TGTGCCACCAGCCCGGACAGCTTCTCTGGAAACACCATATATTTT | CATSPDSFSGNTIYF
TRBJ2-2 | TRBV12-2 | - | - | TGTGCAAGTCGAGCGGGAGAGGCCGGGGAGCTGTTTTTT | CASRAGEAGELFF
TRBJ2-7 | TRBV27 | - | - | TGTGCCAGCAGCCATCCGGCGGGAACCCTCTACGAGCAGTACTTC | CASSHPAGTLYEQYF
TRBJ2-7 | TRBV11-2 | - | - | TGTGCCAGCAGCGCGCCGAAGGGAGAGCAGTACTTC | CASSAPKGEQYF
TRBJ1-3 | TRBV6-5 | - | - | TGTGCCAGTTGTAGTCGGGAAGGTGGCGGAAACACCATATATTTT | CASCSREGGGNTIYF
TRBJ2-5 | TRBV19 | once | TRBD2 | TGTGCCAGTAGTATGAGGACTAGCGGGAGAGAGACCCAGTACTTC | CASSMRTSGRETQYF
TRBJ2-6 | TRBV5-8 | - | TRBD1 | TGTGCCAGCAGCTCGGACAGGGGCCCCTCTGGGGCCAACGTCCTGACTTTC | CASSSDRGPSGANVLTF
TRBJ1-2 | TRBV28 | - | - | TGTGCCAGCAGCTCATACCCCTGGGGAATCGACTATGGCTACACCTTC | CASSSYPWGIDYGYTF
TRBJ1-2 | TRBV5-1 | - | TRBD1 | TGCGCCAGCAGCTTGGGGAGGACAGGTGATGGCTACACCTTC | CASSLGRTGDGYTF
TRBJ2-7 | TRBV10-2 | once | - | TGCGCCAGCAGTGACAGGGGAGTCTCCTACGAGCAGTACTTC | CASSDRGVSYEQYF
TRBJ2-7 | TRBV4-1 | - | TRBD1 | TGCGCCAGCAGCCAGGCGACAGGGGGCTATTACGAGCAGTACTTC | CASSQATGGYYEQYF